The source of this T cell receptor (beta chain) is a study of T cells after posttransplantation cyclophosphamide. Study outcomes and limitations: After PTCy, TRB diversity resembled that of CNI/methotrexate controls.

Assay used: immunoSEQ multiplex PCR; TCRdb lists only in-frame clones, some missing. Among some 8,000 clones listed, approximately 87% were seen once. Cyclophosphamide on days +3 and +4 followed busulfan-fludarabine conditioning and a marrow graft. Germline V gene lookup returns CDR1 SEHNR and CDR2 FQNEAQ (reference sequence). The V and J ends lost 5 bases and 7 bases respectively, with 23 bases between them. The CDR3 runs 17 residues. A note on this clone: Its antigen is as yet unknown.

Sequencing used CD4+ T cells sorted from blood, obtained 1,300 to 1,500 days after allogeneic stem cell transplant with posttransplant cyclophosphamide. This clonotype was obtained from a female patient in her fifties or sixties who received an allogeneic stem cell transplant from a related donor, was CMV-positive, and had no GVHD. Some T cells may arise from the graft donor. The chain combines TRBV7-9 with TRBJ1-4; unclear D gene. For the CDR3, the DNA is TGTGCCAGCAGCCCCCTTCGCGGTGTCACCGGCCTTGAAAAACTGTTTTTT. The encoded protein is CASSPLRGVTGLEKLFF.